This T cell receptor beta chain was found in a study of T cells in narcolepsy. Study details: Patients with NT1 or NT2 and healthy control donors were enrolled.

The repertoire was sequenced with immunoSEQ multiplex PCR; TCRdb's copy has only in-frame clones and lacks some. The data hold 25,000 to 30,000 clones, with 80% to 90% observed a single time. This CDR3 spans 12 amino acids. Between the trimmed V and J ends, which lost 1 base and 10 bases, there was a span of 5 bases. CDR1 and CDR2 (germline): SGHDN, FVKESK. The chain carries TRBV14 and TRBJ1-6; no firm D call. The TCR originated in a human donor in good health. Source material: memory (CD45RA-) CD4+ T cells from blood. CDR3 nucleotides: TGTGCCAGCAGCCAAGTCGAGTCACCCCTCCACTTT. Translation gives CASSQVESPLHF. Based on the CDR3 plus reference TRBV14 and TRBJ1-6, the full variable domain is EAGVTQFPSHSVIEKGQTVTLRCDPISGHDNLYWYRRVMGKEIKFLLHFVKESKQDESGMPNNRFLAERTGGTYSTLKVQPAELEDSGVYFCASSQVESPLHFGNGTRLTVT.